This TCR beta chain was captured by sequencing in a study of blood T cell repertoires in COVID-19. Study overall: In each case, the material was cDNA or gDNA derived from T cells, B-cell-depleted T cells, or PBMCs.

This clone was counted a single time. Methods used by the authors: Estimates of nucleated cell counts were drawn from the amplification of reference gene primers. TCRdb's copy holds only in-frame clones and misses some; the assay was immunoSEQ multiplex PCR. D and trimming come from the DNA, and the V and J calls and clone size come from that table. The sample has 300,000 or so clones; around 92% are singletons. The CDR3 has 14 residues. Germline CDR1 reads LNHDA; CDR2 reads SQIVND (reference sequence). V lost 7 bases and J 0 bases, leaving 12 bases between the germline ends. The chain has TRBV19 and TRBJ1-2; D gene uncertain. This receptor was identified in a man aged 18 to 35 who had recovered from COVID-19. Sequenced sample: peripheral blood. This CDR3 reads CASIPSSTNYGYTF. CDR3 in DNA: TGTGCCAGTATCCCCTCGTCTACTAACTATGGCTACACCTTC.